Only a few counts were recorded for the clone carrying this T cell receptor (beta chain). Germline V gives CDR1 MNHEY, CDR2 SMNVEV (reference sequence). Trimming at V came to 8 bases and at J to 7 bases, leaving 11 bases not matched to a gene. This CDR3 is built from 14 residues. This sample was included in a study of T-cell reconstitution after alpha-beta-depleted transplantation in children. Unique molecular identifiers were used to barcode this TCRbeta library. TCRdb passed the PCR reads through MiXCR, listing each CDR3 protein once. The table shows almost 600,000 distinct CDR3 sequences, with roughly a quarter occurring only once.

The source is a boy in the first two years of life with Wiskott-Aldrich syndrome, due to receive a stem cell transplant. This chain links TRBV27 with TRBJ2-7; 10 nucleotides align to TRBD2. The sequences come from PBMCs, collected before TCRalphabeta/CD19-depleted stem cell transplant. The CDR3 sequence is CASSRLAGLGEQYF. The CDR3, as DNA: TGTGCCAGCTCCCGACTAGCGGGCCTCGGAGAGCAGTACTTC.